Sequencing of this T cell receptor beta chain was carried out in a study of T cells in women clearing cervical HPV infection. In regard to this clone: The read terminates 3 residues ahead of where the CDR3 ends, so the germline J gene completes it.

Germline assignment: CDR1 LNHDA and CDR2 SQIVND (reference sequence). The trim removed 6 bases at V and 3 bases at J, leaving 11 bases unmatched. The CDR3 length is 17 residues. Libraries were prepared by immunoSEQ multiplex PCR; TCRdb keeps only in-frame clonotypes and omits some of them. Its table lists under 50,000 clones. The specimen was blood buffy coat. V gene TRBV19 combines with J gene TRBJ2-6; the match to TRBD1 covers 7 bases. The TCR comes from a woman aged 18 to 75 with a cervical HPV16 infection that either progressed to CIN3+ or cleared (not recorded which). Incomplete CDR3 DNA: TGTGCCAGTAGCGCAAAACAGGGGCTCGGTGGGGCCAACGTC. Translating it yields CASSAKQGLGGANV. The whole CDR3 sequence reads CASSAKQGLGGANVLTF. Full variable domain (rest looked up from reference TRBV19 and TRBJ2-6): DGGITQSPKYLFRKEGQNVTLSCEQNLNHDAMYWYRQDPGQGLRLIYYSQIVNDFQKGDIAEGYSVSREKKESFPLTVTSAQKNPTAFYLCASSAKQGLGGANVLTFGAGSRLTVL.